Below, one TCR beta chain is given with its context. Its antigen is not identified. An overlapping HIV-1 Gag peptide pool stimulated these cells at approximately 0.91 ug/peptide/mL. CD40L/CD69 double-negative CD45RO-high memory CD4+ T cells were collected. Adults with HIV-1 started suppressive ART while chronically infected. The libraries were made with immunoSEQ version 4 in survey mode. Produced via immunoSEQ multiplex PCR; TCRdb's table is partial and in-frame only. In the table there are over 60,000 clones, just under 75% of which are singletons. This CDR3 is 16 amino acids long. From germline, CDR1 is MNHEY and CDR2 SVGAGI. Trimming left V 0 bases short and J 5 bases short, with 16 bases between. The sample is drawn from a study of persistence of HIV-infected CD4 T cells. Study background: Blood samples, up to roughly 180 mL, came from multiple time points, except a couple of leukapheresis donors sampled once. Findings of the study overall: Antigen-responding cells were enriched for degenerate expanded CDR3beta sequences.

The TCR sequence derives from an adult man with HIV who was CMV-seropositive. This chain joins TRBV6-5 and TRBJ1-1, with TRBD1 as a possible D gene (6 bases). The sample in question was CD4+ T cells sorted from PBMCs after roughly 18-hour stimulation, obtained from a patient who received antiretroviral therapy. CDR3 nucleotide sequence: TGTGCCAGCAGTTACTCGATAGAGCTGGGGGCGACTGAAGCTTTCTTT. It translates to CASSYSIELGATEAFF.